These T cell receptor beta chains were read from a single sample in a study of cytomegalovirus exposure and HLA in healthy donors. The protocol was immunoSEQ multiplex PCR, while the TCRdb copy is restricted to in-frame clones and leaves out a portion. The sample contains 65,000 or so clones, just under 95% of which appear only once. Material: PBMCs. The receptors were gathered from a man between 18 and 29 years old in good health and CMV-seropositive. Each CDR3 is given with its conserved first and last residue. A D gene is named only where the DNA matches it firmly. A row's size may be missing; if present it is once, few, many or a size class.

D gene | J gene | clone size | V gene | CDR3 protein | CDR3 DNA
TRBD1 | TRBJ2-1 | . | TRBV7-2 | CASSAQPGQAYNEQFF | TGTGCCAGCAGCGCCCAACCGGGACAGGCCTACAATGAGCAGTTCTTC
TRBD1 | TRBJ1-1 | . | TRBV7-8 | CASSPRDRGGGTEAFF | TGTGCCAGCAGCCCCCGGGACAGGGGTGGTGGCACTGAAGCTTTCTTT
. | TRBJ2-5 | . | TRBV27 | CASSPILLDYGGQETQYF | TGTGCCAGCAGTCCTATATTACTGGACTACGGCGGCCAAGAGACCCAGTACTTC
. | TRBJ2-5 | . | TRBV28 | CASSSTPPADKEETQYF | TGTGCCAGCAGTTCTACCCCCCCAGCGGATAAGGAAGAGACCCAGTACTTC
. | TRBJ2-1 | . | TRBV7-7 | CASSKDLGVEQFF | TGTGCTAGCAGCAAAGACCTAGGAGTTGAGCAGTTCTTC
. | TRBJ2-2 | . | TRBV7-2 | CASSLVWGRTGELFF | TGTGCCAGCAGCTTAGTTTGGGGGCGCACCGGGGAGCTGTTTTTT
TRBD2 | TRBJ2-1 | . | TRBV7-9 | CASSGTSGGNEQFF | TGTGCCAGCAGCGGGACTAGCGGGGGCAATGAGCAGTTCTTC
TRBD1 | TRBJ2-7 | . | TRBV23-1 | CASRTFRDREMYEQYF | TGCGCCAGCAGGACTTTCCGGGACAGGGAAATGTACGAGCAGTACTTC
. | TRBJ2-6 | . | TRBV9 | CASSVGGSGANVLTF | TGTGCCAGCAGCGTAGGAGGTTCTGGGGCCAACGTCCTGACTTTC
. | TRBJ2-2 | once | TRBV15 | CATSREITGPGELFF | TGTGCCACCAGCAGAGAGATCACAGGGCCCGGGGAGCTGTTTTTT
TRBD2 | TRBJ2-7 | once | TRBV6-6 | CATGRAGESHEQYF | TGTGCCACAGGGAGAGCGGGAGAGTCGCACGAGCAGTACTTC
TRBD1 | TRBJ2-3 | once | TRBV28 | CASRWGQGTDTQYF | TGTGCCAGCCGCTGGGGACAGGGCACAGATACGCAGTATTTT
TRBD1 | TRBJ1-1 | . | TRBV4-1 | CASSPPRVGTGDTEAFF | TGCGCCAGCAGCCCGCCACGGGTCGGGACAGGGGACACTGAAGCTTTCTTT
TRBD1 | TRBJ1-1 | . | TRBV7-6 | CASSSPRGQGAGEAFF | TGTGCCAGCAGCTCCCCGCGAGGACAGGGGGCTGGTGAAGCTTTCTTT
. | TRBJ1-2 | . | TRBV5-4 | CASSPLEGGAYYGYTF | TGTGCCAGCAGCCCCTTAGAGGGGGGGGCCTACTATGGCTACACCTTC
. | TRBJ1-1 | . | TRBV18 | CASSRDRPGEAFF | TGTGCCAGCTCCCGAGACAGGCCAGGAGAAGCTTTCTTT
. | TRBJ1-1 | . | TRBV5-1 | CASSLDDIRWNTEAFF | TGCGCCAGCAGCTTGGACGACATACGGTGGAACACTGAAGCTTTCTTT
. | TRBJ1-1 | . | TRBV6-5 | CASSYSAESPEAFF | TGTGCCAGCAGTTACTCCGCCGAGTCCCCTGAAGCTTTCTTT
. | TRBJ1-2 | . | TRBV28 | CASSPGAPSYGYTF | TGTGCCAGCAGTCCCGGCGCCCCTAGCTATGGCTACACCTTC
. | TRBJ1-6 | . | TRBV5-5 | CASSLMSSGSYNSPLHF | TGTGCCAGCAGCTTGATGTCCTCCGGCTCCTATAATTCACCCCTCCACTTT
TRBD2 | TRBJ2-5 | . | TRBV11-2 | CASSSTTSGDPQETQYF | TGTGCCAGCAGCTCAACAACTAGCGGGGACCCACAAGAGACCCAGTACTTC
. | TRBJ2-1 | . | TRBV10-3 | CAISGSNEQFF | TGTGCCATCAGTGGCAGCAATGAGCAGTTCTTC
. | TRBJ2-6 | once | TRBV28 | CASSLGSSGANVLTF | TGTGCCAGCAGTTTGGGGAGCTCTGGGGCCAACGTCCTGACTTTC
. | TRBJ2-7 | . | TRBV6-6 | CASGLTSSYEQYF | TGTGCCAGCGGCCTGACTAGTTCCTACGAGCAGTACTTC
TRBD2 | TRBJ2-1 | . | TRBV25-1 | CASSELVPGTINEQFF | TGTGCCAGCAGTGAATTGGTTCCGGGGACTATCAATGAGCAGTTCTTC
. | TRBJ1-2 | . | TRBV29-1 | CSVEEGVGTF | TGCAGCGTTGAAGAAGGGGTGGGCACCTTC
. | TRBJ2-1 | . | TRBV27 | CASSPTDGRNNEQFF | TGTGCCAGCAGTCCCACCGATGGGCGCAACAATGAGCAGTTCTTC
TRBD2 | TRBJ2-3 | . | TRBV28 | CASSLAASTDTQYF | TGTGCCAGCAGTCTAGCGGCAAGCACAGATACGCAGTATTTT
. | TRBJ2-3 | . | TRBV11-3 | CASSLGGGSGDTQYF | TGTGCCAGCAGCCTAGGGGGCGGGAGTGGAGATACGCAGTATTTT
TRBD1 | TRBJ1-5 | . | TRBV15 | CATSDRDNQPQHF | TGTGCCACCAGCGACAGGGACAATCAGCCCCAGCATTTT
. | TRBJ2-1 | . | TRBV27 | CASSISPHEQFF | TGTGCCAGCAGTATCTCCCCCCATGAGCAGTTCTTC
. | TRBJ2-7 | few | TRBV7-2 | CASSLIYEQYF | TGTGCCAGCAGCTTAATATACGAGCAGTACTTC
. | TRBJ2-7 | . | TRBV6-5 | CASSYRDPGEQYF | TGTGCCAGCAGTTACCGCGACCCGGGGGAGCAGTACTTC
. | TRBJ2-5 | . | TRBV12-5 | CASGWDDGGSQETQYF | TGTGCTAGTGGTTGGGACGACGGGGGTTCACAAGAGACCCAGTACTTC
. | TRBJ1-5 | . | TRBV28 | CASSFRQVYQPQHF | TGTGCCAGCAGTTTCAGACAGGTCTATCAGCCCCAGCATTTT
. | TRBJ1-1 | . | TRBV28 | CASSHAGVNEAFF | TGTGCCAGCAGCCACGCGGGAGTAAATGAAGCTTTCTTT
. | TRBJ1-4 | . | TRBV2 | CASSGTGYEKLFF | TGTGCCAGCAGTGGTACAGGGTATGAAAAACTGTTTTTT
TRBD1 | TRBJ2-1 | . | TRBV9 | CASSVGQGSYNEQFF | TGTGCCAGCAGCGTAGGACAGGGGTCCTACAATGAGCAGTTCTTC
TRBD2 | TRBJ2-7 | . | TRBV28 | CASRPGGTTYEQYF | TGTGCCAGTAGGCCGGGAGGGACCACCTACGAGCAGTACTTC
. | TRBJ2-7 | . | TRBV7-2 | CASSLMLDEQYF | TGTGCCAGCAGCTTAATGTTAGACGAGCAGTACTTC
. | TRBJ1-1 | . | TRBV7-9 | CASSLGVADTEAFF | TGTGCCAGCAGCTTAGGGGTGGCGGACACTGAAGCTTTCTTT
TRBD1 | TRBJ2-7 | . | TRBV28 | CASRARDRDSYEQYF | TGTGCCAGCAGGGCCCGGGACAGGGACTCCTACGAGCAGTACTTC
. | TRBJ1-1 | . | TRBV27 | CASSSRGANEAFF | TGTGCCAGTAGTTCCAGGGGCGCGAATGAAGCTTTCTTT
. | TRBJ1-5 | . | TRBV28 | CASSRREVGPQHF | TGTGCCAGCAGCCGGCGGGAGGTTGGGCCCCAGCATTTT
. | TRBJ2-2 | . | TRBV15 | CATSRGLDSGELFF | TGTGCCACCAGCAGAGGACTAGATTCCGGCGAGCTGTTTTTT
TRBD2 | TRBJ2-1 | . | TRBV7-9 | CASSTRTSGSPFDEQFF | TGTGCCAGCAGCACCCGGACTAGCGGGTCCCCGTTCGATGAGCAGTTCTTC
. | TRBJ2-3 | . | TRBV7-2 | CASSSARGGTQYF | TGTGCCAGCAGCTCGGCCCGTGGAGGTACGCAGTATTTT